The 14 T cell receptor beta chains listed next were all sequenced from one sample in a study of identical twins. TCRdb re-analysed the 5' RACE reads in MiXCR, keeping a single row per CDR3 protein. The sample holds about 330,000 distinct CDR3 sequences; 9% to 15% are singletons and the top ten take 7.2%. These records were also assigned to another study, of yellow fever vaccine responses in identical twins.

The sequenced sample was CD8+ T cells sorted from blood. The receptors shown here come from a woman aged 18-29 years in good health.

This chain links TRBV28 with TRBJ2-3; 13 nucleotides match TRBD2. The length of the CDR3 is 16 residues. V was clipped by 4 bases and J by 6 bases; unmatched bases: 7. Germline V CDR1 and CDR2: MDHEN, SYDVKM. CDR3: CASSSLLAGGSDTQYF. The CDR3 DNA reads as TGTGCCAGCAGTTCCCTACTAGCGGGAGGGTCGGATACGCAGTATTTT.

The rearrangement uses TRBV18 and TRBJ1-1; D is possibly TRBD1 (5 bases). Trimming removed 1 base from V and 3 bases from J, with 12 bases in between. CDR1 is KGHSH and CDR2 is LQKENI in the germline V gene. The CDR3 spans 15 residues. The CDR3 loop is CASSPLGTVDTEAFF. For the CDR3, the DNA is TGTGCCAGCTCACCACTTGGGACGGTGGACACTGAAGCTTTCTTT.

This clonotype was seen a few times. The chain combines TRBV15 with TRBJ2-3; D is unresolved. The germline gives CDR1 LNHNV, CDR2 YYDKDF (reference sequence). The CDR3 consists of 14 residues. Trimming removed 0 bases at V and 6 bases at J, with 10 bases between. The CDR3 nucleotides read TGTGCCACCAGCAGAGATTGGGTAACGGATACGCAGTATTTT. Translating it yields CATSRDWVTDTQYF.

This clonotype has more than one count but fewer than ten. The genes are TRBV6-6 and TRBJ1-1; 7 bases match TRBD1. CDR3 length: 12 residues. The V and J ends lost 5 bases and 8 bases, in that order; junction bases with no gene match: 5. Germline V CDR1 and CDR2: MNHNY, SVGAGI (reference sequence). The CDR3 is CASSRDSVEAFF. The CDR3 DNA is TGTGCCAGCAGTAGGGACAGTGTAGAAGCTTTCTTT.

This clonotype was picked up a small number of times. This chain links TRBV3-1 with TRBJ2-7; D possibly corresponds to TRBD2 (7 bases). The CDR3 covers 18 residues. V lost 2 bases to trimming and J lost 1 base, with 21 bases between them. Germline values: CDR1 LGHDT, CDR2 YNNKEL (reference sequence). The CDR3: CASSQTGFAARESYEQYF. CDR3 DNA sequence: TGTGCCAGCAGCCAAACAGGGTTTGCAGCGCGGGAGTCCTACGAGCAGTACTTC.

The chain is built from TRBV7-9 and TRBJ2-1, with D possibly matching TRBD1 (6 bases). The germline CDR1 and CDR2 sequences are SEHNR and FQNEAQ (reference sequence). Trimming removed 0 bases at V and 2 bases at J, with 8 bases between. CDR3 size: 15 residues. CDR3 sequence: CASSLADRPYNEQFF. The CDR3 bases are TGTGCCAGCAGCTTAGCGGACAGACCCTACAATGAGCAGTTCTTC.

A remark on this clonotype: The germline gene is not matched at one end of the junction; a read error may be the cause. CDR3 DNA: TGTGCCAGGAGTGATGGCACTAGCGGGAAATACGAGCAGTACTTC. Amino acid sequence: CARSDGTSGKYEQYF. The rearrangement joins TRBV25-1 to TRBJ2-7, with 10 bases fitting TRBD2. Germline CDR1 reads MGHDK; CDR2 reads SYGVNS. The CDR3 sequence is 15 residues long.

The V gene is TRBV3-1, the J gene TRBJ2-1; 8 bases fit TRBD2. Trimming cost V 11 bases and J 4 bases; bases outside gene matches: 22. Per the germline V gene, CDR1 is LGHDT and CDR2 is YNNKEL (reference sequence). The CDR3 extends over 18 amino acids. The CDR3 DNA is TGTGCCTGCTCCCAAGACGGTTATAGCGGGAAAAGGTACAATGAGCAGTTCTTC. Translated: CACSQDGYSGKRYNEQFF.

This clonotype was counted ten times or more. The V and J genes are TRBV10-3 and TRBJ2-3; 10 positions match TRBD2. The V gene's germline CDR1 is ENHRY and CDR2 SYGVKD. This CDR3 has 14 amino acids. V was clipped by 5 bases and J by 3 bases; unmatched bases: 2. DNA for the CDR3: TGTGCCATCAGTCAAGCGGGGGGGACAGATACGCAGTATTTT. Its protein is CAISQAGGTDTQYF.

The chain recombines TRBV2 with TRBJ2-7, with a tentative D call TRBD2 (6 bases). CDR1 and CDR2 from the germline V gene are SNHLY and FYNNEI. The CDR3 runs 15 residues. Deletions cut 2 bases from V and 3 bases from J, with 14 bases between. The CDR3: CASSEPGTRGYEQYV. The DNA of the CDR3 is TGTGCCAGCAGTGAACCCGGGACTCGAGGCTACGAGCAGTACGTC.

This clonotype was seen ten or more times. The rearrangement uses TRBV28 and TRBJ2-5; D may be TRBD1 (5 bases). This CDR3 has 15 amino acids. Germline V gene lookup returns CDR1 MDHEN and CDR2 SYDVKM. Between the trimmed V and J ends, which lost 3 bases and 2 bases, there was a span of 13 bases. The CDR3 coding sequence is TGTGCCAGCAGTTTGCTGGGGCGGTTACAAGAGACCCAGTACTTC. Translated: CASSLLGRLQETQYF.

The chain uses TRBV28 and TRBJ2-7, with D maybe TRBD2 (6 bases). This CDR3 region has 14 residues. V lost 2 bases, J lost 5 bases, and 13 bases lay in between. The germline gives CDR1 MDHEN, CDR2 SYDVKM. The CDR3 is CASSLGGKPNEQYV. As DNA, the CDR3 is TGTGCCAGCAGTTTAGGGGGGAAGCCTAACGAGCAGTACGTC.

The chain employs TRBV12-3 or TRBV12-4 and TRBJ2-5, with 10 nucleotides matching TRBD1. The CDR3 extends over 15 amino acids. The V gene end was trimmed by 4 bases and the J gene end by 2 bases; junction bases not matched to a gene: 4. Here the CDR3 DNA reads TGTGCCAGCAGTTCCCCGGGACAGGGGCAAGAGACCCAGTACTTC. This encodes CASSSPGQGQETQYF.

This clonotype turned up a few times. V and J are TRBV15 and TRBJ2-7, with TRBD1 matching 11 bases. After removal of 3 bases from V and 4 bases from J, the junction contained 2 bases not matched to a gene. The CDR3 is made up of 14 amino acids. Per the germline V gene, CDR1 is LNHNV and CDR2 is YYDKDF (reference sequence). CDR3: CATSRGQGGYEQYF. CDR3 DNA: TGTGCCACCAGCAGGGGACAGGGGGGGTACGAGCAGTACTTC.